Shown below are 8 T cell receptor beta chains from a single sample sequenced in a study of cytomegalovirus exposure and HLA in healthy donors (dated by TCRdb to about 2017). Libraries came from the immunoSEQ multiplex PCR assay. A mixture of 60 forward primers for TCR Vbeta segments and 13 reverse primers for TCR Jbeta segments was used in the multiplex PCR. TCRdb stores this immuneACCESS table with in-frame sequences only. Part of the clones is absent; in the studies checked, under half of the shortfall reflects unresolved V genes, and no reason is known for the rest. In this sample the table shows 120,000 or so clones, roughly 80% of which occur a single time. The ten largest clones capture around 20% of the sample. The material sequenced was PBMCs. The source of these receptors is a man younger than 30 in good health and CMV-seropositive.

As DNA, the CDR3 is TGTGCCAGCAGCCAAGAGGAGGGACAGGGGGTCATCATGGGACCCTACGAGCAGTACTTC. Translated, it gives CASSQEEGQGVIMGPYEQYF. This sequence joins TRBV4-2 and TRBJ2-7; 11 bases line up with TRBD1. The CDR3 is 20 residues long. V dropped 0 bases and J dropped 2; count of bases not matched to a gene: 15. Germline-derived CDR1 and CDR2 are LGHNA and YNFKEQ.

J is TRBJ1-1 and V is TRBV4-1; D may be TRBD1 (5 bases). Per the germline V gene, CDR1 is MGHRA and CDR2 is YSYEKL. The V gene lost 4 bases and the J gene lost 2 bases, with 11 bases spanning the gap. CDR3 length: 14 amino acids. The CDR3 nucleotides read TGCGCCAGCAGCCCACCTGACAGCAACACTGAAGCTTTCTTT. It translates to CASSPPDSNTEAFF.

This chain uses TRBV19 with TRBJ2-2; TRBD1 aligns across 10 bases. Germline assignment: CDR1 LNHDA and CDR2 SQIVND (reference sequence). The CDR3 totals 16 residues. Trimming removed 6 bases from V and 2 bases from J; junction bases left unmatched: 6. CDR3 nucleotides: TGTGCCAGTAGGGGGGACAGGGGTGTAAACACCGGGGAGCTGTTTTTT. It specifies CASRGDRGVNTGELFF.

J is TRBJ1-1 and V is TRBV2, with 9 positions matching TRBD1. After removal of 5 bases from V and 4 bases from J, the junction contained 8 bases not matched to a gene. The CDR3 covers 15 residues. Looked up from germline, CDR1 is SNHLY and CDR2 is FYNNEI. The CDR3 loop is CASSWGQGSSTEAFF. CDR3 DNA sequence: TGTGCCAGCAGTTGGGGACAGGGATCTTCCACTGAAGCTTTCTTT.

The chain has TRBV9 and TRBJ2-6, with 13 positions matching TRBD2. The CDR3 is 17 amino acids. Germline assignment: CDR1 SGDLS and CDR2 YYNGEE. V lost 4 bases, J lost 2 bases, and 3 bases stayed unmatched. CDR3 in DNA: TGTGCCAGCAGCTTAGGACTAGCGGGGGCTGGGGCCAACGTCCTGACTTTC. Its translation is CASSLGLAGAGANVLTF.

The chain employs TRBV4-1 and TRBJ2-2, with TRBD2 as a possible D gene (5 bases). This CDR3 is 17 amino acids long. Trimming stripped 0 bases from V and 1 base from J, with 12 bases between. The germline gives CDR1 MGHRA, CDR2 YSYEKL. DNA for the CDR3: TGCGCCAGCAGCCAAGATCAGAGCGGAGGGAACACCGGGGAGCTGTTTTTT. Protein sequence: CASSQDQSGGNTGELFF.

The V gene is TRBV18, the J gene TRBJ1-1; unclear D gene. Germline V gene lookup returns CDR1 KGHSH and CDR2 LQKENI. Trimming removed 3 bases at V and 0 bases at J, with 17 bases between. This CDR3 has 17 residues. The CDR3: CASSPGGQPHMNTEAFF. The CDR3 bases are TGTGCCAGCTCACCGGGAGGGCAGCCCCACATGAACACTGAAGCTTTCTTT.

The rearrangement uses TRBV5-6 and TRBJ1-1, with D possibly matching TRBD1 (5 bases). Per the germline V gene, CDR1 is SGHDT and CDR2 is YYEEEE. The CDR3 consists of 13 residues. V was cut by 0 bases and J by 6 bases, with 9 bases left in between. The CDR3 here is CASSLGGDAEAFF. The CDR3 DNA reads TGTGCCAGCAGCTTGGGGGGGGATGCTGAAGCTTTCTTT. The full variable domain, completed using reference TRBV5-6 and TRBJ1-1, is DAGVTQSPTHLIKTRGQQVTLRCSPKSGHDTVSWYQQALGQGPQFIFQYYEEEERQRGNFPDRFSGHQFPNYSSELNVNALLLGDSALYLCASSLGGDAEAFFGQGTRLTVV.